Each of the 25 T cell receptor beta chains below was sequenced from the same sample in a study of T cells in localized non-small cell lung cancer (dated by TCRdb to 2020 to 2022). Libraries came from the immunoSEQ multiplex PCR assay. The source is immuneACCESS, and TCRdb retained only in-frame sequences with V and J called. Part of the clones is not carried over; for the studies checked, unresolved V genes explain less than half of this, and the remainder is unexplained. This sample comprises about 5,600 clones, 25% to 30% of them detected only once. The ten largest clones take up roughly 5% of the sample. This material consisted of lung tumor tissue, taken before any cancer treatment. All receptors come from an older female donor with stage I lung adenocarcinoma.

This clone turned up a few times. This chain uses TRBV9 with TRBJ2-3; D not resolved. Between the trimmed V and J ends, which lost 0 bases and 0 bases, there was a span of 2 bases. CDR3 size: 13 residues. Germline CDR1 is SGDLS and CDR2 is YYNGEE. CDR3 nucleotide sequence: TGTGCCAGCAGCGTAGACAGCACAGATACGCAGTATTTT. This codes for CASSVDSTDTQYF.

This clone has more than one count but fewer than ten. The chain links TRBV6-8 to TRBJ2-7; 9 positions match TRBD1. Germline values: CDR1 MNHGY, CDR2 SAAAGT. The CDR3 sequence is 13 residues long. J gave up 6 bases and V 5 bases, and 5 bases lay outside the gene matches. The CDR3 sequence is CASSGDRAGEQYF. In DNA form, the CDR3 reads TGTGCCAGCAGTGGGGACAGGGCAGGCGAGCAGTACTTC.

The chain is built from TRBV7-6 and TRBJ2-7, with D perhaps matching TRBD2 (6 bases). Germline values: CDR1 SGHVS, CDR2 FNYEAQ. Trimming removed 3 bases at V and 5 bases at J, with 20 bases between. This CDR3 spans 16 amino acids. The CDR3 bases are TGTGCCAGCAGCTTCCGTCAGGAGGGCGATGGGAACGAGCAGTACTTC. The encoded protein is CASSFRQEGDGNEQYF.

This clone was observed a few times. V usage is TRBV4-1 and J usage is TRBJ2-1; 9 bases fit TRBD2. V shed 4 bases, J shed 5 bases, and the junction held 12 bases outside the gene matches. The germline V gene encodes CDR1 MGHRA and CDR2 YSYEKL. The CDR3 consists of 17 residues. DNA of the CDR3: TGCGCCAGCAGCCCATCGCTAGGGAGCGGGGGGCACAATGAGCAGTTCTTC. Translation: CASSPSLGSGGHNEQFF.

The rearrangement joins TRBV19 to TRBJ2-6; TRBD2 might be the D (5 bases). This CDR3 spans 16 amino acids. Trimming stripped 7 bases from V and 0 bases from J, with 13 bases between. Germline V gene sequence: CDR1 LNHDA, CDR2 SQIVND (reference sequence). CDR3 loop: CASNAGAYSGANVLTF. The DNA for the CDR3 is TGTGCCAGTAACGCGGGTGCATACTCTGGGGCCAACGTCCTGACTTTC.

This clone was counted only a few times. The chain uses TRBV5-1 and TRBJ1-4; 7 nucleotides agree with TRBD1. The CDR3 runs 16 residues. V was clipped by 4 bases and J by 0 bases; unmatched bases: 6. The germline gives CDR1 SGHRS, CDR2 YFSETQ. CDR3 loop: CASSATGTPTNEKLFF. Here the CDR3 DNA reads TGCGCCAGCAGCGCGACAGGGACCCCAACTAATGAAAAACTGTTTTTT. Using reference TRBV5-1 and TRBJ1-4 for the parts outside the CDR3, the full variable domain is KAGVTQTPRYLIKTRGQQVTLSCSPISGHRSVSWYQQTPGQGLQFLFEYFSETQRNKGNFPGRFSGRQFSNSRSEMNVSTLELGDSALYLCASSATGTPTNEKLFFGSGTQLSVL.

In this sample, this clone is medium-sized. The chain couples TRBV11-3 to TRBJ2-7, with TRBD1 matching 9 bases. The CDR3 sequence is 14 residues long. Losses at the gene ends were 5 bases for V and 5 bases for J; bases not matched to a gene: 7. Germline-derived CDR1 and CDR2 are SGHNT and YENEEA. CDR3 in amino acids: CASSPGQGFNEQYF. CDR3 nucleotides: TGTGCCAGCAGCCCCGGACAGGGGTTCAACGAGCAGTACTTC.

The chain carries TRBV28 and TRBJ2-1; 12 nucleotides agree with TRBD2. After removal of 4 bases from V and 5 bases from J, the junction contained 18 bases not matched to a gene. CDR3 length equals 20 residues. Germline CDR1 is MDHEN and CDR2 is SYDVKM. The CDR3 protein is CASSYTNWGPSGRAHNEQFF. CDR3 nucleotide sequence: TGTGCCAGCAGTTATACCAACTGGGGACCTAGCGGGAGGGCGCACAATGAGCAGTTCTTC.

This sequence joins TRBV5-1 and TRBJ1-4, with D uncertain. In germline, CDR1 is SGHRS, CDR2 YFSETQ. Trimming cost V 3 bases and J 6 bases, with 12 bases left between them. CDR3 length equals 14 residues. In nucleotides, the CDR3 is TGCGCCAGCAGCTGGACTGGACGGGATGAAAAACTGTTTTTT. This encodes CASSWTGRDEKLFF. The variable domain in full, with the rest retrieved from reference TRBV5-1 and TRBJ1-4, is KAGVTQTPRYLIKTRGQQVTLSCSPISGHRSVSWYQQTPGQGLQFLFEYFSETQRNKGNFPGRFSGRQFSNSRSEMNVSTLELGDSALYLCASSWTGRDEKLFFGSGTQLSVL.

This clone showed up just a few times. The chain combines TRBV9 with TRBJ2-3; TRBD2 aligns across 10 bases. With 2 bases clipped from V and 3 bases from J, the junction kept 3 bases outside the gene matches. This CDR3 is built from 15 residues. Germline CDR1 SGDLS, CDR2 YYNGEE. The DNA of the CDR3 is TGTGCCAGCAGCGTCTCAGCGGGAGGGACAGATACGCAGTATTTT. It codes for CASSVSAGGTDTQYF.

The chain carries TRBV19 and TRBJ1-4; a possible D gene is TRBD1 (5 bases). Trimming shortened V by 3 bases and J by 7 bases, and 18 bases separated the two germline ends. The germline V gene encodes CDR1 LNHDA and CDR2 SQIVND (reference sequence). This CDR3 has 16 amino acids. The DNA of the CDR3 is TGTGCCAGTAGTATTCAGGGTAGAGGAGGAGGTGAAAAACTGTTTTTT. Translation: CASSIQGRGGGEKLFF.

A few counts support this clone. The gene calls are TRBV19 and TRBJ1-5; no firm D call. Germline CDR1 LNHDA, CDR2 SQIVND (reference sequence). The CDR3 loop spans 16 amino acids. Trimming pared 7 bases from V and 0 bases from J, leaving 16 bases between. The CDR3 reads CASTPSRSYSNQPQHF. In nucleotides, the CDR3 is TGTGCCAGTACACCCAGCCGGAGCTATAGCAATCAGCCCCAGCATTTT.

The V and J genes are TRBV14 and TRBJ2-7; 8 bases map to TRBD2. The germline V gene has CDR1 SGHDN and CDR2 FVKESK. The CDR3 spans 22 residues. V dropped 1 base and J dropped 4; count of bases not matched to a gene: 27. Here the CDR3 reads CASSQVGWLAPRLTSAQYEQYF. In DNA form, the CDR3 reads TGTGCCAGCAGCCAAGTGGGATGGTTGGCCCCGCGTTTGACTAGCGCACAGTACGAGCAGTACTTC.

The CDR3 sequence is CASSLEWTANSPLHF. CDR3 DNA: TGCGCCAGCAGCTTGGAGTGGACAGCCAATTCACCCCTCCACTTT. This rearrangement joins TRBV5-1 to TRBJ1-6, with a weak D call TRBD1 (6 bases). The CDR3 runs 15 residues. Germline V gene lookup returns CDR1 SGHRS and CDR2 YFSETQ. Trimming removed 0 bases at V and 7 bases at J, with 11 bases between.

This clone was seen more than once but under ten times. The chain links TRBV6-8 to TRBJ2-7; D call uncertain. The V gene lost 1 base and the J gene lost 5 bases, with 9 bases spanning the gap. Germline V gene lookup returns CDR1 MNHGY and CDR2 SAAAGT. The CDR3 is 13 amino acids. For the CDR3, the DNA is TGTGCCAGCAGTTACTATACAAGCGACGAGCAGTACTTC. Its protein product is CASSYYTSDEQYF.

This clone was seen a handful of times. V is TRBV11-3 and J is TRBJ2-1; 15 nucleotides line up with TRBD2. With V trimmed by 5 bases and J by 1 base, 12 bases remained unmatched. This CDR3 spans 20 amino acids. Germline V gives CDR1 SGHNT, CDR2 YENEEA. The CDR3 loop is CASSPRGLAGGLYSYNEQFF. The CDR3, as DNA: TGTGCCAGCAGCCCCCGGGGACTAGCGGGGGGTCTATATTCCTACAATGAGCAGTTCTTC.

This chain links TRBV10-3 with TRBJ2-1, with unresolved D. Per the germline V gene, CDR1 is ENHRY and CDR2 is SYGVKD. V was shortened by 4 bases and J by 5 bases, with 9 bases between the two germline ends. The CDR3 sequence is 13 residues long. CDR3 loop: CAISVLDDNEQFF. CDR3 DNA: TGTGCCATCAGTGTGTTAGATGACAATGAGCAGTTCTTC.

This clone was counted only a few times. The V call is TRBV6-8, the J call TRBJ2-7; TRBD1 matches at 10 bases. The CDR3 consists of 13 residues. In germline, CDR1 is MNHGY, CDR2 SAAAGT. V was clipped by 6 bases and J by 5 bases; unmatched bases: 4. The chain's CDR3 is CASSLDRGHEQYF. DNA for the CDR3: TGTGCCAGCAGCTTAGACAGGGGGCACGAGCAGTACTTC.

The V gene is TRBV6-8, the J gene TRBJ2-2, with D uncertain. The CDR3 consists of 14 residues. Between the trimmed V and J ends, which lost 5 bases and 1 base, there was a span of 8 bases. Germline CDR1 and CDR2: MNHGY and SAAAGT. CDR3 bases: TGTGCCAGCAGTGTTCAACGGAACACCGGGGAGCTGTTTTTT. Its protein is CASSVQRNTGELFF.

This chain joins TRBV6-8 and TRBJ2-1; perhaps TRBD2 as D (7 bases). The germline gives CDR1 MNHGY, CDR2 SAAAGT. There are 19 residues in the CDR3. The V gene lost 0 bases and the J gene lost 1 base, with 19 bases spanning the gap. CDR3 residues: CASSYSGGGAVRSYNEQFF. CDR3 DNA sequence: TGTGCCAGCAGTTACTCGGGTGGGGGGGCAGTTCGTTCCTACAATGAGCAGTTCTTC.

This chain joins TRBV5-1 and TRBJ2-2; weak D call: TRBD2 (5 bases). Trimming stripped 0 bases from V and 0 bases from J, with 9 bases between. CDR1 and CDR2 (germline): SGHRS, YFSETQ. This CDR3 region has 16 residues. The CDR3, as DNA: TGCGCCAGCAGCTTGGGGCTAGCCTCGAACACCGGGGAGCTGTTTTTT. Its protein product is CASSLGLASNTGELFF.

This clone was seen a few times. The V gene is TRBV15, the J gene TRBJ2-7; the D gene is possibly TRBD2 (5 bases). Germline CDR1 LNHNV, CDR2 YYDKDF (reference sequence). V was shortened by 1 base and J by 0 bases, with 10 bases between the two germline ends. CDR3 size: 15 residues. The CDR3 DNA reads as TGTGCCACCAGCAGAGGACCGGGGAGCTCCTACGAGCAGTACTTC. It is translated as CATSRGPGSSYEQYF. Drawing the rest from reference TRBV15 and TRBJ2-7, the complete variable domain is DAMVIQNPRYQVTQFGKPVTLSCSQTLNHNVMYWYQQKSSQAPKLLFHYYDKDFNNEADTPDNFQSRRPNTSFCFLDIRSPGLGDTAMYLCATSRGPGSSYEQYFGPGTRLTVT.

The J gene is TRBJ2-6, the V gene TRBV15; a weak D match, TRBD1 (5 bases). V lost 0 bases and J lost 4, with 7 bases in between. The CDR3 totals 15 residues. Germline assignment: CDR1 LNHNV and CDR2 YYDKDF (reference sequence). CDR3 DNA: TGTGCCACCAGCAGAGACAGGGTCGGGGCCAACGTCCTGACTTTC. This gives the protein CATSRDRVGANVLTF.

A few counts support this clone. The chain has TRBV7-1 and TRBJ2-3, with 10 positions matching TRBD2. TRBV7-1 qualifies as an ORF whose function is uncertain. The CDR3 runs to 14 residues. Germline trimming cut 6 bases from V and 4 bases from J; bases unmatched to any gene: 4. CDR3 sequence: CASRSSGSPDTQYF. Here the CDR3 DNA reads TGTGCCAGCAGGTCTAGCGGGAGCCCAGATACGCAGTATTTT.

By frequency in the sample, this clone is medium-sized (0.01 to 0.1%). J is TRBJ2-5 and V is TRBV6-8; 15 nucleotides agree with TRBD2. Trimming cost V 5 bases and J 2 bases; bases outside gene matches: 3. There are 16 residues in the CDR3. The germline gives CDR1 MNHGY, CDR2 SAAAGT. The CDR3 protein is CASSGTSGGIQETQYF. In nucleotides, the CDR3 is TGTGCCAGCAGTGGGACTAGCGGGGGGATACAAGAGACCCAGTACTTC.